A selection of T cell receptor beta chains follows, all from one sample in a study of OX40 agonist ivuxolimab in advanced cancers. Profiling relied on immunoSEQ multiplex PCR, and the TCRdb table lists in-frame clones only, not all of them. The table shows under 100,000 clones, with over 75% occurring only once. The specimen was CD4+ or CD8+ T cells sorted from blood, collected in a trial of the OX40 agonist ivuxolimab. The receptors come from an adult with an advanced solid tumor such as melanoma, head and neck, liver or kidney cancer. CDR3s include the opening cysteine and the closing phenylalanine or tryptophan. The order of the fields is V gene, CDR3 length, clone size, J gene, D gene, CDR3 DNA, CDR3 protein. D genes are given only for firm matches. A row's size may be missing; if present it is once, few, many or a size class.

TRBV6-1,14,once,TRBJ2-7,TRBD1,TGTGCCAGCAGTGCTCGGACAGGGGGAGACGAGCAGTACTTC,CASSARTGGDEQYF
TRBV7-8,13,NA,TRBJ2-7,NA,TGTGCCAGCAGCTTAGCGGACAGCTACGAGCAGTACTTC,CASSLADSYEQYF
TRBV28,17,NA,TRBJ2-3,TRBD2,TGTGCCACCTCATCCCCACTAGCGGGAGAAGGTGGAGATACGCAGTATTTT,CATSSPLAGEGGDTQYF
TRBV7-2,13,few,TRBJ1-3,NA,TGTGCCAGCAGCTTATTCTCTGGAAACACCATATATTTT,CASSLFSGNTIYF
TRBV29-1,16,NA,TRBJ1-4,NA,TGCAGCGTCGTTGCCCGGTCAGCGGCAACTAATGAAAAACTGTTTTTT,CSVVARSAATNEKLFF
TRBV6-5,14,NA,TRBJ2-1,NA,TGTGCCAGCAGTTACACCCTAGGGGGGGTCGGGCAGTTCTTC,CASSYTLGGVGQFF
TRBV5-4,13,NA,TRBJ1-2,NA,TGTGCCAGCAGCTTGACAGCTAACTATGGCTACACCTTC,CASSLTANYGYTF
TRBV7-9,16,once,TRBJ2-3,NA,TGTGCCAGCAGCTTAGCGATCGGTCAGATCACAGATACGCAGTATTTT,CASSLAIGQITDTQYF
TRBV4-2,12,NA,TRBJ2-2,NA,TGTGCCAGCAGCCGGGCCACCGGGGAGCTGTTTTTT,CASSRATGELFF
TRBV6-7,12,few,TRBJ2-7,NA,TGTGCCAGCAAGGCGCGCTCCTACGAGCAGTACTTC,CASKARSYEQYF
TRBV7-9,13,NA,TRBJ2-1,TRBD1,TGTGCCAGCAGCTCGGGACAGTTCAATGAGCAGTTCTTC,CASSSGQFNEQFF
TRBV5-1,14,NA,TRBJ1-4,TRBD1,TGCGCCAGCAGTTTTGGACAGGGGAATGAAAAACTGTTTTTT,CASSFGQGNEKLFF
TRBV2,16,once,TRBJ2-6,NA,TGTGCCAGCAGTGAACTACCGATCACAGGGGCCAACGTCCTGACTTTC,CASSELPITGANVLTF
TRBV27,15,NA,TRBJ1-1,NA,TGTGCCAGCAGTAGAAGGCCACCTTTGAACACTGAAGCTTTCTTT,CASSRRPPLNTEAFF
TRBV6-5,16,NA,TRBJ2-7,NA,TGTGCCAGCAGTTACTCGGGCGGGGCAAGCTCCTACGAGCAGTACTTC,CASSYSGGASSYEQYF
TRBV6-5,14,NA,TRBJ2-7,NA,TGTGCCAGCAGCTCCTCGCCAGGGGTCGGCGAGCAGTACTTC,CASSSSPGVGEQYF
TRBV7-8,16,NA,TRBJ2-6,TRBD1,TGTGCAGCCACCCGGGACAGGGACTCTGGGGCCAACGTCCTGACTTTC,CAATRDRDSGANVLTF
TRBV7-2,14,NA,TRBJ2-7,NA,TGTGCCAGCAGTCAGCAGGGGGGACCCTACGAGCAGTACTTC,CASSQQGGPYEQYF
TRBV5-1,13,NA,TRBJ2-5,NA,TGCGCCAGCAGCTTACAGAGACAAGAGACCCAGTACTTC,CASSLQRQETQYF
TRBV7-8,14,few,TRBJ2-1,NA,TGTGCCAGCAGCTTAGCGCTGGGCAATACTGAGCAGTTCTTC,CASSLALGNTEQFF
TRBV11-3,15,NA,TRBJ2-1,NA,TGTGCCAGCAGCTCCGGACTACACTGGCCTCCTGAGCAGTTCTTC,CASSSGLHWPPEQFF
TRBV19,15,NA,TRBJ1-5,TRBD1,TGTGCCAGTACCCCGGACAGGGATGTCAATCAGCCCCAGCATTTT,CASTPDRDVNQPQHF
TRBV28,17,once,TRBJ2-2,TRBD2,TGTGCCAGCAGTTTATTGACTAGCGGGAGCGAGAGCGGGGGGCTGTTTTTT,CASSLLTSGSESGGLFF
TRBV2,16,once,TRBJ1-4,NA,TGTGCCAGCAGTGGAACAGCGACTGCAACTAATGAAAAACTGTTTTTT,CASSGTATATNEKLFF
TRBV9,15,NA,TRBJ2-1,NA,TGTGCCAGCAGCGTAAGGTGGGAGGTCTACAATGAGCAGTTCTTC,CASSVRWEVYNEQFF
TRBV5-1,14,NA,TRBJ2-3,TRBD1,TGCGCCAGCAGCCGGGGACAGGTCACAGATACGCAGTATTTT,CASSRGQVTDTQYF
TRBV5-1,13,NA,TRBJ1-2,NA,TGCGCCAGCAGCTTGGGCAGGGGCTCTGGCTACACCTTC,CASSLGRGSGYTF
TRBV7-2,14,NA,TRBJ2-1,TRBD1,TGTGCCAGCAGCTTAGGCCAGACAGGGACCGAGCAGTTCTTC,CASSLGQTGTEQFF
TRBV18,15,NA,TRBJ2-7,NA,TGTGCCAGCTCACCCGGACTGACCTTGGCAGGCGAGCAGTACTTC,CASSPGLTLAGEQYF
TRBV7-9,14,NA,TRBJ2-7,NA,TGTGCCAGCAGCTTAAACCTGGGGGTAGGCGAGCAGTACTTC,CASSLNLGVGEQYF
TRBV2,15,once,TRBJ2-1,NA,TGTGCCAGTCTTGGAGGGGGAGGGGCCTACAATGAGCAGTTCTTC,CASLGGGGAYNEQFF
TRBV2,13,NA,TRBJ1-5,TRBD1,TGTGCCAGCAGTAGACAGGGTGGCCAGCCCCAGCATTTT,CASSRQGGQPQHF
TRBV7-8,13,NA,TRBJ2-7,NA,TGTGCCAGCAGCCCAAACACGGGGCTGGGGCAGTACTTC,CASSPNTGLGQYF
TRBV6-4,14,NA,TRBJ2-7,TRBD2,TGTGCCAGCAGTAGTACTGGGACTACCAACGAGCAGTACTTC,CASSSTGTTNEQYF
TRBV19,17,NA,TRBJ2-1,TRBD1,TGTGCCAGTAGTTCACCTCCCGGGACAGGACGCTACAATGAGCAGTTCTTC,CASSSPPGTGRYNEQFF
TRBV9,15,NA,TRBJ2-1,TRBD1,TGTGCCAGCACCCCGACCGGGACAGTCTTCAATGAGCAGTTCTTC,CASTPTGTVFNEQFF
TRBV2,18,NA,TRBJ2-2,TRBD2,TGTGCCAGCAGTGAAGTGTATCTAGCGGGAGGGACGACCGGGGAGCTGTTTTTT,CASSEVYLAGGTTGELFF
TRBV7-3,15,NA,TRBJ1-3,NA,TGTGCCAGCAGCTTAATGGGGGGGACTGGAAACACCATATATTTT,CASSLMGGTGNTIYF
TRBV29-1,16,NA,TRBJ2-1,NA,TGCAGCGTTGAACCAGCGGAGAGGACCTCCTACAATGAGCAGTTCTTC,CSVEPAERTSYNEQFF
TRBV5-4,16,NA,TRBJ2-1,NA,TGTGCCAGCAGCTTGGGTGGGAGGACCTCCTACAATGAGCAGTTCTTC,CASSLGGRTSYNEQFF
TRBV6-5,13,NA,TRBJ1-1,TRBD1,TGTGCCAGCACCTACGACAGGGGCGGTGAAGCTTTCTTT,CASTYDRGGEAFF